This T cell receptor (beta chain) derives from a study of blood T cell repertoires in COVID-19. The wider study: The United States, Italy and Spain were the sources of the acute and convalescent COVID-19 samples. T cells, B-cell-depleted T cells, or PBMCs supplied cDNA or gDNA.

This CDR3 is 16 amino acids long. V lost 4 bases and J lost 10; bases outside the gene matches: 10. Germline-derived CDR1 and CDR2 are MNHNS and SASEGT. Authors' processing steps: Amplification with reference gene primers provided the estimates of nucleated cell counts. Assay: immunoSEQ multiplex PCR; the TCRdb copy retains only in-frame clones and omits some. V, J and clone size were drawn from that table, and D and trimming were deduced from the DNA. The sample contains around 78,000 clones, over 75% of which appear only once. This clonotype was obtained from a human donor in a cohort sampled during active COVID-19. The chain uses TRBV6-1 and TRBJ2-3; 14 nucleotides match TRBD2. Sequences were obtained from peripheral blood. The CDR3 sequence: CASSGRTSGGRAAQYF. The DNA for the CDR3 is TGTGCCAGCAGTGGGAGGACTAGCGGGGGGAGGGCTGCGCAGTATTTT.